The 7 T cell receptor beta chains below were found in one sample sequenced in a study of graft-versus-host responses after intestinal transplantation. These receptors' antigens are unknown. Clones were sequenced by immunoSEQ multiplex PCR, and TCRdb holds only the in-frame ones, with some missing. The sample lists about 82,000 clones, around 92% seen once, with nearly 0.1% in the top ten. The sample consisted of unstimulated CD4+ T cells sorted from spleen or lymph node cells, taken before intestinal transplant. Receptors were obtained from a human donor who received an intestinal transplant.

The chain couples TRBV6-1 to TRBJ1-2; 9 bases match TRBD1. Unmatched junction bases numbered 6, after V lost 0 bases and J lost 1 base. This CDR3 contains 17 residues. Looked up from germline, CDR1 is MNHNS and CDR2 is SASEGT. The CDR3 bases are TGTGCCAGCAGTGAAGCGACGGGACAGGGATATAACTATGGCTACACCTTC. Its protein product is CASSEATGQGYNYGYTF.

J is TRBJ2-3 and V is TRBV4-3; the match to TRBD2 covers 11 bases. The germline V gene encodes CDR1 LGHNA and CDR2 YSLEER. The ends lost 0 bases at V and 3 bases at J; junction bases unmatched: 5. This CDR3 contains 17 residues. The CDR3 protein is CASSQDRPSGGTDTQYF. As DNA, the CDR3 is TGCGCCAGCAGCCAAGATCGGCCTAGCGGGGGGACAGATACGCAGTATTTT.

This clone was recorded only once. V usage is TRBV7-9 and J usage is TRBJ1-2, with 10 bases matching TRBD1. This CDR3 has 14 residues. Per germline, CDR1 SEHNR and CDR2 FQNEAQ (reference sequence). Losses at the gene ends were 3 bases for V and 8 bases for J; bases not matched to a gene: 6. The CDR3 region is CASSFGTGVHGYTF. The DNA of the CDR3 is TGTGCCAGCAGCTTCGGGACAGGGGTGCACGGCTACACCTTC.

The chain has TRBV5-6 and TRBJ1-2; D perhaps matches TRBD1 (5 bases). Trimming removed 5 bases at V and 2 bases at J, with 13 bases between. This CDR3 region has 14 residues. Germline CDR1 is SGHDT and CDR2 is YYEEEE. CDR3 coding DNA: TGTGCCAGCAGAAATACCCCAGGGAACTATGGCTACACCTTC. It codes for CASRNTPGNYGYTF.

This clone was seen a few times. The chain is built from TRBV10-1 and TRBJ1-1; no clear D. The CDR3 is 13 amino acids. V was shortened by 10 bases and J by 1 base, with 13 bases between the two germline ends. CDR1 and CDR2 (germline): WNHNN, SYGVQD (reference sequence). The CDR3: CATSDGENTEAFF. The CDR3 bases are TGCGCCACCTCGGACGGGGAGAACACTGAAGCTTTCTTT.

This chain links TRBV11-3 with TRBJ2-3, with 8 nucleotides matching TRBD2. The germline V gene has CDR1 SGHNT and CDR2 YENEEA. Losses at the gene ends were 0 bases for V and 2 bases for J; bases not matched to a gene: 10. CDR3 size: 18 residues. CDR3 in amino acids: CASSLDFSAAGVTDTQYF. The DNA of the CDR3 is TGTGCCAGCAGCTTAGATTTCTCAGCAGCGGGGGTCACAGATACGCAGTATTTT.

The chain is built from TRBV4-1 and TRBJ2-5, with D possibly matching TRBD2 (6 bases). The CDR3 totals 15 residues. Germline V gives CDR1 MGHRA, CDR2 YSYEKL. Trimming shortened V by 6 bases and J by 2 bases, and 16 bases separated the two germline ends. The chain's CDR3 is CASSHPAGTQETQYF. The CDR3 region has the DNA TGCGCCAGCAGTCACCCAGCAGGGACTCAAGAGACCCAGTACTTC.